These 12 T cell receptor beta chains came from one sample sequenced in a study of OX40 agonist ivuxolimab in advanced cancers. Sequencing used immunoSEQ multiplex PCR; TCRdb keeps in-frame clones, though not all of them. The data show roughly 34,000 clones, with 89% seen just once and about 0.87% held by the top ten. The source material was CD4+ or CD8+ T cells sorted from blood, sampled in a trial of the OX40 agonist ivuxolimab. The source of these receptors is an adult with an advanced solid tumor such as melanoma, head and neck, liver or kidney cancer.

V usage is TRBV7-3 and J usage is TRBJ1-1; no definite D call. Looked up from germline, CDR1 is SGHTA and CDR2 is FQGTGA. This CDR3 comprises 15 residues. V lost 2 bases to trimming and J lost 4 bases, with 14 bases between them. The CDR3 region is CASSLVGDGRTEAFF. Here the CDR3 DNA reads TGTGCCAGCAGCTTAGTGGGTGACGGGCGCACTGAAGCTTTCTTT. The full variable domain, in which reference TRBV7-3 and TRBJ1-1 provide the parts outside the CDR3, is GAGVSQTPSNKVTEKGKYVELRCDPISGHTALYWYRQSLGQGPEFLIYFQGTGAADDSGLPNDRFFAVRPEGSVSTLKIQRTERGDSAVYLCASSLVGDGRTEAFFGQGTRLTVV.

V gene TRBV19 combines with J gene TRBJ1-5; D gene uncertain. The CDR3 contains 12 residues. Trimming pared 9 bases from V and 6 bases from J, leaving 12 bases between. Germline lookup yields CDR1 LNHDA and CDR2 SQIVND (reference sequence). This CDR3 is CASEGPGQPQHF. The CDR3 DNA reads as TGTGCCAGCGAAGGGCCAGGTCAGCCCCAGCATTTT.

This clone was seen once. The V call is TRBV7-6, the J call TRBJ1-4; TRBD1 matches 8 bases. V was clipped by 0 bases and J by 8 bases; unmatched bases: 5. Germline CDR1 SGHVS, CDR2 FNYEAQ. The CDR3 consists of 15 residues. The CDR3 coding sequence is TGTGCCAGCAGCTTAGCCCAGGGGGCGAGAGAAAAACTGTTTTTT. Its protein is CASSLAQGAREKLFF. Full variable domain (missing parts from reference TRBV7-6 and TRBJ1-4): GAGVSQSPRYKVTKRGQDVALRCDPISGHVSLYWYRQALGQGPEFLTYFNYEAQQDKSGLPNDRFSAERPEGSISTLTIQRTEQRDSAMYRCASSLAQGAREKLFFGSGTQLSVL.

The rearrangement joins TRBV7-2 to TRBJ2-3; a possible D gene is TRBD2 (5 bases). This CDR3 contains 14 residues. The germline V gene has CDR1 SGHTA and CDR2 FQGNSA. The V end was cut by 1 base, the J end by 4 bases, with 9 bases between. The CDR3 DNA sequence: TGTGCCAGCAGCTTAGTGGCTAGCCCAGATACGCAGTATTTT. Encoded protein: CASSLVASPDTQYF.

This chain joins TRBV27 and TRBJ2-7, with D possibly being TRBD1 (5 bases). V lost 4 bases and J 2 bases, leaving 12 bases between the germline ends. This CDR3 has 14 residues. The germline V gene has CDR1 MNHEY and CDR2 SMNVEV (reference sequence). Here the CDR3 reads CASSSRTPTYEQYF. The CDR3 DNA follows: TGTGCCAGCAGTTCGAGGACACCTACCTACGAGCAGTACTTC.

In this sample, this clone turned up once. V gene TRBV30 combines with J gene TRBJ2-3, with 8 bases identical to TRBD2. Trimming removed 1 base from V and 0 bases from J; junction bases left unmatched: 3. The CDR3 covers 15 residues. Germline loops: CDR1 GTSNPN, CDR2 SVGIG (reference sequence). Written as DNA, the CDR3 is TGTGCCTGGAGTGGACTAGCGCAGAGCACAGATACGCAGTATTTT. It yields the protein CAWSGLAQSTDTQYF.

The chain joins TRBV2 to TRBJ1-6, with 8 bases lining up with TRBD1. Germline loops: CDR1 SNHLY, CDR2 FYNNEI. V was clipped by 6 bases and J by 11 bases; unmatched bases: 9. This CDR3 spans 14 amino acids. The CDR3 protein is CASRAGQGAPPLHF. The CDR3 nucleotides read TGTGCCAGCAGGGCTGGACAGGGCGCGCCACCCCTCCACTTT.

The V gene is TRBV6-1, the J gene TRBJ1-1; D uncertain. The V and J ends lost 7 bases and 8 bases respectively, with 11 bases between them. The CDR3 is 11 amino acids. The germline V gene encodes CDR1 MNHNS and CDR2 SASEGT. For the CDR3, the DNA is TGTGCCAGCACTGTAACACGGGAAGCTTTCTTT. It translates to CASTVTREAFF.

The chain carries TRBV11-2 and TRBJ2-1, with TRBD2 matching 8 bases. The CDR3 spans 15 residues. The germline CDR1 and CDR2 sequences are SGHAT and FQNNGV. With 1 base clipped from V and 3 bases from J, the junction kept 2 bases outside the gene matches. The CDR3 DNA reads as TGTGCCAGCAGCTTAGTGCGGGGGGTCTACAATGAGCAGTTCTTC. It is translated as CASSLVRGVYNEQFF. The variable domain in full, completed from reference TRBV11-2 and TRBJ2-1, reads EAGVAQSPRYKIIEKRQSVAFWCNPISGHATLYWYQQILGQGPKLLIQFQNNGVVDDSQLPKDRFSAERLKGVDSTLKIQPAKLEDSAVYLCASSLVRGVYNEQFFGPGTRLTVL.

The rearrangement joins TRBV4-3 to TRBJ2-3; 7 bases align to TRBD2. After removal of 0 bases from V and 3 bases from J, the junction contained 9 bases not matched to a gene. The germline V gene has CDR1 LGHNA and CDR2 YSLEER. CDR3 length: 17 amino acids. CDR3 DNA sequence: TGCGCCAGCAGCCAAGACTTGGTGGGGAGGGCGACAGATACGCAGTATTTT. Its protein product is CASSQDLVGRATDTQYF.

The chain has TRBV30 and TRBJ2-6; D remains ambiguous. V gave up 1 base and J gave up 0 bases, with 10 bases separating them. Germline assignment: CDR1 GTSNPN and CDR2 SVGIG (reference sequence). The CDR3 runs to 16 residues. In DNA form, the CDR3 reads TGTGCCTGGAGTGAGGGCACCCGCTCTGGGGCCAACGTCCTGACTTTC. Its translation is CAWSEGTRSGANVLTF. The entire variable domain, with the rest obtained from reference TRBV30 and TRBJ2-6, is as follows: SQTIHQWPATLVQPVGSPLSLECTVEGTSNPNLYWYRQAAGRGLQLLFYSVGIGQISSEVPQNLSASRPQDRQFILSSKKLLLSDSGFYLCAWSEGTRSGANVLTFGAGSRLTVL.

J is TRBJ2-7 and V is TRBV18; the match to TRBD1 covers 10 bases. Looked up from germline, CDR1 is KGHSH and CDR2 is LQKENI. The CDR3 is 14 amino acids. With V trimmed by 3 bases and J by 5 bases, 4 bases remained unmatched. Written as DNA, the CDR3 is TGTGCCAGCTCACCCTCGACAGGGGGCAACGAGCAGTACTTC. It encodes CASSPSTGGNEQYF.